What follows are 31 T cell receptor beta chains derived from one specimen sequenced in a study of T cell responses to AZD1222 COVID-19 vaccine (dated by TCRdb to the early 2020s). Receptor amplification or capture employed the immunoSEQ multiplex PCR assay. TCRdb limited this immuneACCESS table to in-frame rearrangements with V and J called. A share of clones is missing; checked studies link under half to unresolved V genes, and the rest is unexplained. Here the sample has tens of thousands of clones; approximately 89% occur a single time. The top ten clonotypes cover over 2% of the sample. According to the study, the label for this sample's time point signals: baseline before first vaccination. The specimen was peripheral blood, collected on day 0 of AZD1222 vaccination. These receptors were obtained from an adult in good health.

This rearrangement joins TRBV12-3 or TRBV12-4 to TRBJ2-1; D is uncertain. The CDR3 loop spans 11 amino acids. Trimming took 6 bases from V and 9 from J, leaving 9 bases between them. CDR3 sequence (DNA): TGTGCCAGCAGGCAAACCATTGAGCAGTTCTTC. Translating gives CASRQTIEQFF.

V and J are TRBV25-1 and TRBJ1-2; D is perhaps TRBD1 (5 bases). Germline V CDR1 and CDR2: MGHDK, SYGVNS. Trimming cost V 2 bases and J 4 bases, with 14 bases left between them. This CDR3 comprises 15 residues. CDR3 protein: CASSEGFSGTYGYTF. The CDR3 coding sequence is TGTGCCAGCAGTGAAGGTTTTTCAGGGACCTATGGCTACACCTTC.

The chain combines TRBV5-1 with TRBJ2-2; TRBD2 matches 8 bases. This CDR3 contains 13 residues. From germline, CDR1 is SGHRS and CDR2 YFSETQ. The J segment lost 5 bases and the V segment lost 5 bases, leaving 2 bases of the junction unmatched. The CDR3 protein is CASSTSGTGELFF. CDR3 sequence (DNA): TGCGCCAGCAGTACTAGCGGAACCGGGGAGCTGTTTTTT.

The rearrangement uses TRBV27 and TRBJ1-1; D is uncertain. The V end lost 2 bases, the J end lost 0 bases, and 10 bases lay between the germline ends. CDR3 length: 15 residues. From germline, CDR1 is MNHEY and CDR2 SMNVEV (reference sequence). The CDR3: CASSLGPRVNTEAFF. CDR3 nucleotides: TGTGCCAGCAGTTTAGGACCGAGAGTGAACACTGAAGCTTTCTTT.

This chain joins TRBV6-5 and TRBJ2-7; no definite D call. The CDR3 is 14 residues long. V shed 7 bases and J shed 0 bases, with 13 bases lying between them. Germline-derived CDR1 and CDR2 are MNHEY and SVGAGI. CDR3 loop: CASTPVFSSYEQYF. CDR3 coding DNA: TGTGCCAGCACCCCGGTTTTCAGCTCCTACGAGCAGTACTTC.

The chain uses TRBV7-9 and TRBJ2-3; 13 bases map to TRBD2. The J segment lost 2 bases and the V segment lost 3 bases, leaving 2 bases of the junction unmatched. Germline V gene lookup returns CDR1 SEHNR and CDR2 FQNEAQ (reference sequence). The CDR3 extends over 16 amino acids. CDR3 sequence reads: CASSLGLAGLTDTQYF. The CDR3 DNA sequence: TGTGCCAGCAGCTTGGGACTAGCGGGGCTCACAGATACGCAGTATTTT. Complete variable domain (other parts from reference TRBV7-9 and TRBJ2-3): DTGVSQNPRHKITKRGQNVTFRCDPISEHNRLYWYRQTLGQGPEFLTYFQNEAQLEKSRLLSDRFSAERPKGSFSTLEIQRTEQGDSAMYLCASSLGLAGLTDTQYFGPGTRLTVL.

CDR3 sequence reads: CAWSVGGATLDYTF. CDR3 in DNA: TGTGCCTGGAGTGTAGGGGGGGCGACATTGGACTACACCTTC. The chain links TRBV30 to TRBJ1-2, with D perhaps TRBD1 (6 bases). This CDR3 has 14 amino acids. V was pared by 0 bases and J by 10 bases, with 18 bases between. Germline assignment: CDR1 GTSNPN and CDR2 SVGIG (reference sequence).

The rearrangement joins TRBV29-1 to TRBJ2-5, with D possibly TRBD2 on 7 matching bases. The CDR3 has 14 amino acids. Trimming cost V 8 bases and J 2 bases, with 18 bases left between them. Germline V gene sequence: CDR1 SQVTM, CDR2 ANQGSEA. CDR3 loop: CSPLGGARQETQYF. For the CDR3, the DNA is TGCAGCCCCCTAGGGGGGGCCCGTCAAGAGACCCAGTACTTC.

The genes are TRBV5-8 and TRBJ1-2; D possibly corresponds to TRBD1 (6 bases). V lost 4 bases to trimming and J lost 6 bases, with 19 bases between them. The germline CDR1 and CDR2 sequences are SGHTS and YDEGEE. The CDR3 has 15 amino acids. The CDR3 DNA follows: TGTGCCAGCAGCAATTTGGCGGGGGGCGCAGATGGCTACACCTTC. Protein sequence: CASSNLAGGADGYTF.

CDR3 residues: CASSISIQGLGTEAFF. The CDR3, as DNA: TGCGCCAGCAGCATAAGCATCCAGGGGTTGGGCACTGAAGCTTTCTTT. The chain couples TRBV5-1 to TRBJ1-1; maybe TRBD1 (6 bases). This CDR3 region has 16 residues. The V end was cut by 4 bases, the J end by 4 bases, with 20 bases between. Germline lookup yields CDR1 SGHRS and CDR2 YFSETQ.

The V gene is TRBV21-1, the J gene TRBJ2-1. TRBV21-1 is annotated as a pseudogene. The CDR3 is 16 amino acids. CDR3 in DNA: TGTGCCAGCAGCGATGGGGGAAAGGACGGGTACAATGAGCAGTTCTTC. This gives the protein CASSDGGKDGYNEQFF.

V usage is TRBV30 and J usage is TRBJ1-5; 8 positions match TRBD1. The CDR3 covers 14 residues. Germline values: CDR1 GTSNPN, CDR2 SVGIG (reference sequence). V was clipped by 3 bases and J by 4 bases; unmatched bases: 5. The CDR3 region has the DNA TGTGCCTGGAGAGGGACAGGTGCTAATCAGCCCCAGCATTTT. Translating gives CAWRGTGANQPQHF.

The genes are TRBV18 and TRBJ1-1; 8 bases are a match to TRBD1. The V gene end was trimmed by 3 bases and the J gene end by 4 bases; junction bases not matched to a gene: 4. The CDR3 has 14 residues. Germline CDR1 KGHSH, CDR2 LQKENI. This CDR3 is CASSPQGAGTEAFF. The DNA for the CDR3 is TGTGCCAGCTCACCCCAGGGGGCCGGCACTGAAGCTTTCTTT.

This clone turned up a few times. V usage is TRBV19 and J usage is TRBJ2-1; 14 nucleotides agree with TRBD2. This CDR3 has 15 residues. CDR1 is LNHDA, CDR2 SQIVND, per germline (reference sequence). Trimming took 5 bases from V and 9 from J; bases not matched to a gene: 6. Here the CDR3 reads CASSPGTSGRIEQFF. CDR3 DNA: TGTGCCAGTAGTCCCGGGACTAGCGGGAGAATTGAGCAGTTCTTC.

The gene calls are TRBV6-5 and TRBJ2-3; 7 bases are a match to TRBD1. Trimming at V came to 5 bases and at J to 1 base, leaving 6 bases not matched to a gene. From germline, CDR1 is MNHEY and CDR2 SVGAGI. The CDR3 consists of 15 residues. The DNA for the CDR3 is TGTGCCAGCAGTCCCTTGGGACAGCGCACAGATACGCAGTATTTT. Protein: CASSPLGQRTDTQYF.

This clone appeared a few times. The chain links TRBV9 to TRBJ2-7; 11 nucleotides align to TRBD2. The CDR3 contains 15 residues. Germline V CDR1 and CDR2: SGDLS, YYNGEE. V lost 2 bases, J lost 3 bases, and 4 bases stayed unmatched. This CDR3 is CASSVSSGGHYEQYF. The CDR3 DNA sequence: TGTGCCAGCAGCGTCTCTAGCGGGGGGCACTACGAGCAGTACTTC.

The J gene is TRBJ2-2, the V gene TRBV7-6; D perhaps matches TRBD2 (5 bases). V was shortened by 4 bases and J by 4 bases, with 13 bases between the two germline ends. Germline loops: CDR1 SGHVS, CDR2 FNYEAQ. This CDR3 spans 15 amino acids. The CDR3 DNA follows: TGTGCCAGCAGCTCGCTAGCTTCTGGCACCGGGGAGCTGTTTTTT. The encoded protein is CASSSLASGTGELFF.

The chain joins TRBV18 to TRBJ2-2; TRBD1 might be the D (6 bases). CDR1 KGHSH and CDR2 LQKENI come from the germline V gene. V lost 4 bases and J lost 0, with 9 bases in between. There are 15 residues in the CDR3. The CDR3 nucleotides are TGTGCCAGCTCACTAGGACAGACGAACACCGGGGAGCTGTTTTTT. It translates to CASSLGQTNTGELFF.

The chain is built from TRBV3-1 (or the pseudogene TRBV3-2) and TRBJ2-2; D remains ambiguous. Germline CDR1 and CDR2: LGHDT and YNNKEL (reference sequence). The germline V and J ends were trimmed by 3 bases and 0 bases, with 5 bases remaining between them. CDR3 length equals 14 residues. The DNA of the CDR3 is TGTGCCAGCAGCCAGAGATCGAACACCGGGGAGCTGTTTTTT. As protein: CASSQRSNTGELFF.

V and J are TRBV4-1 and TRBJ1-6; TRBD1 agrees at 8 bases. The CDR3 runs 18 residues. The V and J ends lost 3 bases and 7 bases, in that order; junction bases with no gene match: 14. Per the germline V gene, CDR1 is MGHRA and CDR2 is YSYEKL. The DNA of the CDR3 is TGCGCCAGCAGCCACGGCGGCGGACAGGGTGTAAGGAATTCACCCCTCCACTTT. Its translation is CASSHGGGQGVRNSPLHF.

The rearrangement links TRBV7-2 to TRBJ2-7; D is perhaps TRBD2 (5 bases). The CDR3 is 16 amino acids. The germline V and J ends were trimmed by 1 base and 5 bases, with 18 bases remaining between them. Germline V gives CDR1 SGHTA, CDR2 FQGNSA. CDR3 residues: CASSLVGWGEGHEQYF. Here the CDR3 DNA reads TGTGCCAGCAGCTTAGTCGGATGGGGAGAGGGCCACGAGCAGTACTTC.

The chain combines TRBV30 with TRBJ2-7; D is unclear. Trimming removed 0 bases at V and 0 bases at J, with 9 bases between. In germline, CDR1 is GTSNPN, CDR2 SVGIG (reference sequence). The CDR3 has 14 residues. This chain's CDR3 is CAWSVSSSSYEQYF. The CDR3 bases are TGTGCCTGGAGTGTAAGCTCGAGCTCCTACGAGCAGTACTTC.

This sequence joins TRBV5-6 and TRBJ1-2, with a tentative D call TRBD1 (6 bases). CDR3 length: 16 residues. Trimming stripped 0 bases from V and 2 bases from J, with 14 bases between. Germline V gene data show CDR1 as SGHDT and CDR2 as YYEEEE. CDR3 residues: CASSLEQGGRNYGYTF. CDR3 DNA sequence: TGTGCCAGCAGCTTGGAACAGGGCGGTAGGAACTATGGCTACACCTTC.

The chain combines TRBV27 with TRBJ2-7, with a possible D match to TRBD2 (6 bases). Germline V gene lookup returns CDR1 MNHEY and CDR2 SMNVEV (reference sequence). Trimming took off 5 bases at V and 5 bases at J, with 19 bases between the two ends. The CDR3 covers 15 residues. CDR3: CASSQTGTGANEQYF. The CDR3 DNA is TGTGCCAGCAGTCAGACTGGGACGGGAGCTAACGAGCAGTACTTC.

The chain uses TRBV27 and TRBJ1-1; 10 positions agree with TRBD1. Germline trimming cut 8 bases from V and 1 base from J; bases unmatched to any gene: 1. The CDR3 extends over 13 amino acids. Germline CDR1 reads MNHEY; CDR2 reads SMNVEV (reference sequence). The CDR3 reads CASRTGGNTEAFF. CDR3 in DNA: TGTGCCAGCCGGACAGGGGGGAACACTGAAGCTTTCTTT.

Only one count was recorded for this clone. The chain combines TRBV30 with TRBJ2-2, with D perhaps matching TRBD2 (6 bases). Looked up from germline, CDR1 is GTSNPN and CDR2 is SVGIG (reference sequence). V lost 7 bases and J 6 bases, leaving 21 bases between the germline ends. The CDR3 loop spans 15 amino acids. The CDR3 spells CASSTSLNAAGELFF. The CDR3 DNA reads TGTGCCTCCTCGACTAGTCTGAATGCCGCCGGGGAGCTGTTTTTT.

The rearrangement joins TRBV30 to TRBJ1-2; the D gene is possibly TRBD1 (5 bases). The germline gives CDR1 GTSNPN, CDR2 SVGIG (reference sequence). Trimming removed 4 bases at V and 3 bases at J, with 27 bases between. This CDR3 has 18 residues. CDR3 amino acids: CAWIPPRQTVKVHYGYTF. In nucleotides, the CDR3 is TGTGCCTGGATCCCCCCGAGACAGACGGTTAAGGTGCACTATGGCTACACCTTC.

The rearrangement uses TRBV5-1 and TRBJ2-1; 11 positions agree with TRBD2. Germline loops: CDR1 SGHRS, CDR2 YFSETQ. The CDR3 covers 17 residues. V lost 2 bases and J lost 2; bases outside the gene matches: 6. CDR3 bases: TGCGCCAGCAGCTTATACCTTAGCGGGGGGGCCTACAATGAGCAGTTCTTC. Its translation: CASSLYLSGGAYNEQFF.

This chain connects TRBV5-1 to TRBJ1-3; D uncertain. Germline CDR1 SGHRS, CDR2 YFSETQ. V lost 2 bases and J 4 bases, leaving 10 bases between the germline ends. This CDR3 spans 14 amino acids. CDR3 nucleotide sequence: TGCGCCAGCAGCTTCAGGACGGGGGGAAACACCATATATTTT. Amino acid sequence: CASSFRTGGNTIYF.

This chain uses TRBV19 with TRBJ1-1, with 10 bases fitting TRBD1. Trimming removed 5 bases from V and 9 bases from J; junction bases left unmatched: 12. CDR3 length equals 15 residues. CDR1 is LNHDA and CDR2 is SQIVND in the germline V gene (reference sequence). CDR3 region: CASSLTPLTGGKAFF. The DNA for the CDR3 is TGTGCCAGTAGTCTTACCCCCCTGACAGGGGGCAAAGCTTTCTTT.

The chain carries TRBV14 and TRBJ2-4; 15 nucleotides match TRBD2. Germline V gives CDR1 SGHDN, CDR2 FVKESK. The V segment lost 0 bases and the J segment 9 bases; nucleotides outside the gene matches: 9. The CDR3 runs to 18 residues. This CDR3 reads CASSQDGLAGGPAVIQYF. In DNA, the CDR3 is TGTGCCAGCAGCCAAGATGGACTAGCGGGAGGGCCTGCGGTCATTCAGTACTTC.